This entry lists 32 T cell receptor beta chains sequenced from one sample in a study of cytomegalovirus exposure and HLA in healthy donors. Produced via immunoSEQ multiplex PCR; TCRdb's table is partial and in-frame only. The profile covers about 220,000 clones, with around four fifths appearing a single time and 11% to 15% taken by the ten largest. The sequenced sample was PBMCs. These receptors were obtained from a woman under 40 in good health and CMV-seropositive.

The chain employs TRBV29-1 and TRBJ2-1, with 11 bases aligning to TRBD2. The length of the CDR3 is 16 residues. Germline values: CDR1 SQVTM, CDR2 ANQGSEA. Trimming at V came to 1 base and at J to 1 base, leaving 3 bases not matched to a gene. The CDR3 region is CSVEGLAGGSYNEQFF. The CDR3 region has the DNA TGCAGCGTTGAAGGTCTAGCGGGGGGATCCTACAATGAGCAGTTCTTC.

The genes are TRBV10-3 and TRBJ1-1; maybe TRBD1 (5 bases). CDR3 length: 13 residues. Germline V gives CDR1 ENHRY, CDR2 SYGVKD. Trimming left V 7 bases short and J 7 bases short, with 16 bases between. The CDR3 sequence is CAITGVSGSEAFF. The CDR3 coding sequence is TGTGCCATCACTGGGGTGTCAGGGAGTGAAGCTTTCTTT.

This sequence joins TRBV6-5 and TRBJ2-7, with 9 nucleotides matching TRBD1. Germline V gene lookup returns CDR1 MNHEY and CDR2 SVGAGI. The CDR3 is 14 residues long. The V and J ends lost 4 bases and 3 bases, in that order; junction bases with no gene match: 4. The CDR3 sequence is CASSFADRGYEQYF. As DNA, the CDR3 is TGTGCCAGCAGTTTCGCGGACAGGGGCTACGAGCAGTACTTC.

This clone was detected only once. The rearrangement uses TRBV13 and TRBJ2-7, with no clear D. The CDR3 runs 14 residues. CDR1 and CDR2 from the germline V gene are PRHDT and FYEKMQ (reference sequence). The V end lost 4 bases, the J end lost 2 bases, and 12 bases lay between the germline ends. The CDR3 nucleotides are TGTGCCAGCAGCTACCCAACAGCGACCTACGAGCAGTACTTC. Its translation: CASSYPTATYEQYF.

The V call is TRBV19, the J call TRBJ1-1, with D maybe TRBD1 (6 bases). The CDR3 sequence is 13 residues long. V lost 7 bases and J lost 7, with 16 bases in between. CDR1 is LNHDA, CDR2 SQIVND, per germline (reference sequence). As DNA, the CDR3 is TGTGCCAGTACCTCTCGGGGGGGCGGTGAAGCTTTCTTT. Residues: CASTSRGGGEAFF.

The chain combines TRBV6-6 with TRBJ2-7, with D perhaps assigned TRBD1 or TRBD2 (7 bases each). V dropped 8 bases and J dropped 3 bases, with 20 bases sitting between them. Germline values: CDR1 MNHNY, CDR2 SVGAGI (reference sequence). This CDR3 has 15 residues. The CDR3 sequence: CASAYPAGGVYEQYF. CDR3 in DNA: TGTGCCAGCGCCTATCCGGCAGGGGGGGTCTACGAGCAGTACTTC.

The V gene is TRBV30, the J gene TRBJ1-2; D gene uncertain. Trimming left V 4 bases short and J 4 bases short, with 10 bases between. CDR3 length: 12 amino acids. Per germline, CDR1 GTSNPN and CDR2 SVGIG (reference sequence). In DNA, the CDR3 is TGTGCCTGGAATGGCGGCGTCTATGGCTACACCTTC. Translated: CAWNGGVYGYTF.

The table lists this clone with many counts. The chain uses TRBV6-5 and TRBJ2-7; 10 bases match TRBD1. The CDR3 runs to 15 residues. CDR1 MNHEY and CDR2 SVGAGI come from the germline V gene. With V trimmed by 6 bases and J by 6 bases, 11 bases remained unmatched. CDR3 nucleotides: TGTGCCAGCAGCTACGGCCTGGGACAGGGGTTCGAGCAGTACTTC. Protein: CASSYGLGQGFEQYF.

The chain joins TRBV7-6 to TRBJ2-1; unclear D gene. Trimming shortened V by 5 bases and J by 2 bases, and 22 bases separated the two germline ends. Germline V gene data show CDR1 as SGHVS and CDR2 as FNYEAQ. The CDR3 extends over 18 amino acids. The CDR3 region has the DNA TGTGCCAGCAGCCTAACGATATGGGCGGAGCTTGCCTACAATGAGCAGTTCTTC. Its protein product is CASSLTIWAELAYNEQFF.

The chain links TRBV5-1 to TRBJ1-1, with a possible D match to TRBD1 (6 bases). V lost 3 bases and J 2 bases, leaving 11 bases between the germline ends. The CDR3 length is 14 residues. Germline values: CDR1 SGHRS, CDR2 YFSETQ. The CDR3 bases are TGCGCCAGCAGCTCCCGTGGGGGCAACACTGAAGCTTTCTTT. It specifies CASSSRGGNTEAFF.

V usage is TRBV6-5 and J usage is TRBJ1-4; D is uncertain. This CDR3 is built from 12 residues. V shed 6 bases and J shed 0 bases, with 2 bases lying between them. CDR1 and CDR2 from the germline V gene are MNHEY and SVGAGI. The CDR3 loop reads CASRATNEKLFF. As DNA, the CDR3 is TGTGCCAGCAGGGCAACTAATGAAAAACTGTTTTTT.

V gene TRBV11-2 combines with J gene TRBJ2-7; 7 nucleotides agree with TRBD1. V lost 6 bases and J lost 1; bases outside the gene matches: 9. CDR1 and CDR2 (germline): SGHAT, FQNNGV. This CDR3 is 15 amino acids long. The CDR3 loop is CASRIPGQRSYEQYF. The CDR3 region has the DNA TGTGCCAGCAGGATACCGGGACAGAGATCCTACGAGCAGTACTTC.

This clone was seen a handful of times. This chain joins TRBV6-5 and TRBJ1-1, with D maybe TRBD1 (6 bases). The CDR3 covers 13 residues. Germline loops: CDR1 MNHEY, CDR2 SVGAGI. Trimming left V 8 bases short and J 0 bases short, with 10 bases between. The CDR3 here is CASGGAMNTEAFF. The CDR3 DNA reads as TGTGCCAGCGGGGGCGCGATGAACACTGAAGCTTTCTTT.

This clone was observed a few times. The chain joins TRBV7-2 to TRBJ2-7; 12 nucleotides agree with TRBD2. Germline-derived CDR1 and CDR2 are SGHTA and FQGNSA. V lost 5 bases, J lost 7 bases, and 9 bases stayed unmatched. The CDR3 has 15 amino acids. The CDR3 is CASSGATSGSLEQYF. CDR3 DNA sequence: TGTGCCAGCAGCGGGGCGACTAGCGGGAGTTTGGAGCAGTACTTC.

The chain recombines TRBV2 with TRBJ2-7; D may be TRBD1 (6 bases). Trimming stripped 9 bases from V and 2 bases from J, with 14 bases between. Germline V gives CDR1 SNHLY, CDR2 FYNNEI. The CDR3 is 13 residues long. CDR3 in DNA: TGTGCCAGATCCGGGACAAACACCTACGAGCAGTACTTC. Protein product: CARSGTNTYEQYF.

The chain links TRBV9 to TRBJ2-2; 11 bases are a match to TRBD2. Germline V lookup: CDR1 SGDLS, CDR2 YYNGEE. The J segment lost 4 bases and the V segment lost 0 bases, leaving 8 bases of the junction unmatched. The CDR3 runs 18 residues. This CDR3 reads CASSVGDSGRAGTGELFF. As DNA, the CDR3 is TGTGCCAGCAGCGTAGGAGATAGCGGGAGGGCCGGCACCGGGGAGCTGTTTTTT.

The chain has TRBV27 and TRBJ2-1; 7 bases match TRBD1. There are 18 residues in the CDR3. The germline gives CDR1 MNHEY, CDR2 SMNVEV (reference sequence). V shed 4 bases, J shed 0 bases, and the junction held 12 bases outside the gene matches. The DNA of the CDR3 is TGTGCCAGCAGTTCCCTGTGGGACAGTCAGAGCTCCTACAATGAGCAGTTCTTC. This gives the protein CASSSLWDSQSSYNEQFF.

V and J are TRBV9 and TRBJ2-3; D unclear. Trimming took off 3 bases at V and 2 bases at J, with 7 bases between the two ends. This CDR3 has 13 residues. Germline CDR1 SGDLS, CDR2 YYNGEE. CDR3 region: CASSESATDTQYF. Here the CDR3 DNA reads TGTGCCAGCAGCGAGTCTGCCACAGATACGCAGTATTTT.

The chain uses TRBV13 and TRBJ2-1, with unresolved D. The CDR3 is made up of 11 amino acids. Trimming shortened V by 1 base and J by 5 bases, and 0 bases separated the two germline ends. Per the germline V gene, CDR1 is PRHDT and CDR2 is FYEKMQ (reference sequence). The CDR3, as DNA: TGTGCCAGCAGCTTAGACAATGAGCAGTTCTTC. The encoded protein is CASSLDNEQFF.

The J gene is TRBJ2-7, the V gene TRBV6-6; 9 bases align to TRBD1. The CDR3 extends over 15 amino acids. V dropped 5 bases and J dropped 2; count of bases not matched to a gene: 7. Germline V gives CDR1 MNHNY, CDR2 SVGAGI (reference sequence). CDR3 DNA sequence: TGTGCCAGCAGTAACCGGGACAGGGTGACCTACGAGCAGTACTTC. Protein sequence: CASSNRDRVTYEQYF.

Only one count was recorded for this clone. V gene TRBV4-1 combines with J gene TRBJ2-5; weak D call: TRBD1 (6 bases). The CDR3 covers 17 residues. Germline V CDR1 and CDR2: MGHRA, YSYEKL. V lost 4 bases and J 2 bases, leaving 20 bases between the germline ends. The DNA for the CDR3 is TGCGCCAGCAGCCGCTACCGACAGGCAGATACACAAGAGACCCAGTACTTC. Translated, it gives CASSRYRQADTQETQYF.

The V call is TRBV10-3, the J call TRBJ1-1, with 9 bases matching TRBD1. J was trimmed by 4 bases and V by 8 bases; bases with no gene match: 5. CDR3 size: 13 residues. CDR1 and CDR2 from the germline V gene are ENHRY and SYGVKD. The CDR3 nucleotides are TGTGCCATCGGCGGACAGGGGTTCACTGAAGCTTTCTTT. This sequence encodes CAIGGQGFTEAFF.

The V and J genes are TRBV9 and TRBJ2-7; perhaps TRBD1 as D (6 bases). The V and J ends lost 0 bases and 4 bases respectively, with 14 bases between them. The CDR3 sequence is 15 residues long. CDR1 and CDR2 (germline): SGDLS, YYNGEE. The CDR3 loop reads CASSVDSKGGYEQYF. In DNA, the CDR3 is TGTGCCAGCAGCGTAGATTCGAAAGGGGGTTACGAGCAGTACTTC.

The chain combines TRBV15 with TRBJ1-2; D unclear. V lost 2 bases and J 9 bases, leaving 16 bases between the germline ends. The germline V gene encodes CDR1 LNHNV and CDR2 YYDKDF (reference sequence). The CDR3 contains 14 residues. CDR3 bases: TGTGCCACCAGCAGAACCGGACTGTCTAATAGCTACACCTTC. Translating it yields CATSRTGLSNSYTF.

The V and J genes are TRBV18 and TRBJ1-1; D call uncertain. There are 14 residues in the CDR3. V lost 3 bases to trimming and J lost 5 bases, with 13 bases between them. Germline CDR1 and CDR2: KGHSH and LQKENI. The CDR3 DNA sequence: TGTGCCAGCTCACCCCGGGAGGCGGGGACTGAAGCTTTCTTT. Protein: CASSPREAGTEAFF.

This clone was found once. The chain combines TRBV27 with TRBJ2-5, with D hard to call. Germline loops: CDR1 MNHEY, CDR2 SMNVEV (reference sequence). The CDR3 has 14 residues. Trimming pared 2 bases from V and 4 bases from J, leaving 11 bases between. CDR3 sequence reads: CASSLVSNGETQYF. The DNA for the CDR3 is TGTGCCAGCAGTTTAGTTAGCAATGGAGAGACCCAGTACTTC.

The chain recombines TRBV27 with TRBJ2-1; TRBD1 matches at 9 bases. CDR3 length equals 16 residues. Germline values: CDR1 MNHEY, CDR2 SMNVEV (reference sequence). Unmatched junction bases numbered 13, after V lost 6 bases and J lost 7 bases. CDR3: CASSKDRDRVFNEQFF. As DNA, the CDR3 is TGTGCCAGCAGCAAAGACCGGGACAGGGTTTTTAATGAGCAGTTCTTC.

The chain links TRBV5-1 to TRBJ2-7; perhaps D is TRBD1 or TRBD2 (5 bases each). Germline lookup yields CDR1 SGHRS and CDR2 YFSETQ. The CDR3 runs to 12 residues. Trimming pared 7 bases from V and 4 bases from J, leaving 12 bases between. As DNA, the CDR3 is TGCGCCAGCGTGGGACCCTCATACGAGCAGTACTTC. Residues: CASVGPSYEQYF.

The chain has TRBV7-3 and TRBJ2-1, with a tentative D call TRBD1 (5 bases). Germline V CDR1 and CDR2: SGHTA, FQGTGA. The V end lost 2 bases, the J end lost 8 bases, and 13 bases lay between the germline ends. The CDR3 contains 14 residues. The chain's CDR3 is CASSLHPQGHEQFF. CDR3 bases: TGTGCCAGCAGCTTACATCCCCAGGGCCATGAGCAGTTCTTC.

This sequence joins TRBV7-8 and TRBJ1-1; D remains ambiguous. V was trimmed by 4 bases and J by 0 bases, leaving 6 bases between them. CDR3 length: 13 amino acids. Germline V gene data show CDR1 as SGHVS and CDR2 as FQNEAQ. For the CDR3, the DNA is TGTGCCAGCAGCTGGGAACTGAACACTGAAGCTTTCTTT. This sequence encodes CASSWELNTEAFF.

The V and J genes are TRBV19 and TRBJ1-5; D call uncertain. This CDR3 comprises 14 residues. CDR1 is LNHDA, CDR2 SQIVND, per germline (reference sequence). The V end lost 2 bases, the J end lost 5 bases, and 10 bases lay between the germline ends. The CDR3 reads CASSIRVFDQPQHF. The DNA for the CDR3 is TGTGCCAGTAGTATACGGGTGTTTGATCAGCCCCAGCATTTT.

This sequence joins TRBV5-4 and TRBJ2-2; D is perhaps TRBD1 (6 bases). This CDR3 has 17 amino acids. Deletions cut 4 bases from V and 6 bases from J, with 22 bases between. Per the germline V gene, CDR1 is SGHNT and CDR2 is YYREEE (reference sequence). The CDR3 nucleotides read TGTGCCAGCAGCAAGAACATAGGGGGTCGCCCCGCCGGGGAGCTGTTTTTT. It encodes CASSKNIGGRPAGELFF.